This is a list of T cell receptor beta chains from one sample in a study of control samples from healthy donors and cancer patients. The repertoire was sequenced with immunoSEQ multiplex PCR; TCRdb's copy has only in-frame clones and lacks some. Of about 28,000 clones in the sample, about nine tenths are singletons; the top ten hold 9.5% to 15%. The source material was PBMCs. The receptors originated from a man in his fifties or sixties with lung cancer. Both conserved end residues are part of each CDR3. Each record gives: CDR3 protein, CDR3 DNA, clone size, D gene, V gene, J gene. The D gene is left open where the match is weak. Size tells how often a clone was seen (once, few, many) or the class of an expanded clone, and some rows leave it out.

CDR3: CASSLVGLHTDTQYF
DNA: TGTGCCAGCAGCTTAGTAGGGCTTCATACAGATACGCAGTATTTT
size: NA
D: NA
V: TRBV7-2
J: TRBJ2-3

CDR3: CASSPRRTESGELFF
DNA: TGTGCCAGCAGTCCGAGGAGGACAGAAAGCGGGGAGCTGTTTTTT
size: once
D: NA
V: TRBV6-5
J: TRBJ2-2

CDR3: CASSVDQLAGITDTQYF
DNA: TGTGCCAGCAGCGTAGACCAGCTAGCGGGCATCACAGATACGCAGTATTTT
size: NA
D: TRBD2
V: TRBV6-2/TRBV6-3
J: TRBJ2-3

CDR3: CASSQARTGGSHEQYF
DNA: TGCGCCAGCAGTCAAGCCCGGACAGGGGGCTCCCACGAGCAGTACTTC
size: NA
D: TRBD1
V: TRBV23-1
J: TRBJ2-7

CDR3: CASSPYGGPKRNYGYTF
DNA: TGTGCCAGCAGTCCATACGGGGGGCCAAAAAGAAACTATGGCTACACCTTC
size: NA
D: NA
V: TRBV27
J: TRBJ1-2

CDR3: CASSPTPGQGTDTQYF
DNA: TGCGCCAGCAGTCCTACTCCGGGACAGGGAACAGATACGCAGTATTTT
size: NA
D: TRBD1
V: TRBV10-1
J: TRBJ2-3

CDR3: CASSLSRSSYEQYF
DNA: TGTGCCAGCAGCTTATCCAGGTCATCCTACGAGCAGTACTTC
size: NA
D: NA
V: TRBV7-3
J: TRBJ2-7

CDR3: CASHYQPQHF
DNA: TGTGCCAGTCATTATCAGCCCCAGCATTTT
size: NA
D: NA
V: TRBV6-5
J: TRBJ1-5

CDR3: CASSLWNTEAFF
DNA: TGTGCCAGCAGTTTGTGGAACACTGAAGCTTTCTTT
size: NA
D: NA
V: TRBV28
J: TRBJ1-1

CDR3: CASSQAPTSLTGELFF
DNA: TGTGCCAGCAGCCAAGCACCGACGAGTTTAACCGGGGAGCTGTTTTTT
size: NA
D: NA
V: TRBV3-1/TRBV3-2
J: TRBJ2-2